This TCR beta chain was sequenced during a study of blood T cells in healthy people across ages. Study-wide results and caveats: Diversity was higher, and naive CD4+ cells more numerous, in long-lived donors than in aged donors.

Germline assignment: CDR1 DFQATT and CDR2 SNEGSKA (reference sequence). This CDR3 spans 14 amino acids. PCR was performed a second time for roughly 7 to 12 cycles using a sample-barcoded 5' primer and a J-beta primer mix. One entry per CDR3 protein, called by TCRdb with MiXCR from the 5' RACE reads. The sample comprises 600,000 to 900,000 distinct CDR3 sequences, roughly 25% of which are singletons, and roughly 3.1% rests with the top ten. Healthy individuals of Caucasian origin from Russia, aged about 6 to 100, served as donors. Ten milliliters was the volume of peripheral blood drawn from each donor. This clonotype was seen a few times. Its cognate antigen is unknown. The same specimen was also included in a second study, on T cells of mothers and their children.

The rearrangement links TRBV20-1 to TRBJ2-5, with TRBD2 identical over 7 bases. The J call may be mistaken, given a closer DNA end match to TRBJ2-7. Material: blood. The TCR sequence derives from a boy younger than 18 in good health. The CDR3 here is CSASSVPGGGEQYF. CDR3 nucleotides: TGCAGTGCATCCAGCGTACCTGGCGGGGGCGAGCAGTACTTC.